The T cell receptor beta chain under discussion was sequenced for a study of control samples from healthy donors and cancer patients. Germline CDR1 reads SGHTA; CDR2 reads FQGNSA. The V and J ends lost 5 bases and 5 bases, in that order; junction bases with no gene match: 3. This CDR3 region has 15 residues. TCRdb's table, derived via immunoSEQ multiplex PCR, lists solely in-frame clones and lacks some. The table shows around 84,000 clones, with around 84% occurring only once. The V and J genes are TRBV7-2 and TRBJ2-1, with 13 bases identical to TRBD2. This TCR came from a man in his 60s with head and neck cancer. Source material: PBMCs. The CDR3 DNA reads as TGTGCCAGCAGCCTAGGGACTAGCGGGAACAATGAGCAGTTCTTC. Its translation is CASSLGTSGNNEQFF.